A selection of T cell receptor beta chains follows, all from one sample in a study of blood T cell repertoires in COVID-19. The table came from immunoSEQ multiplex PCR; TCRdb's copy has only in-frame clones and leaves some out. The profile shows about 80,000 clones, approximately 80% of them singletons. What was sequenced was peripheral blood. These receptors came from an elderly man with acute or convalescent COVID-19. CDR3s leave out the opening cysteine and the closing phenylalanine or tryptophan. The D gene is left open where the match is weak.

CDR3aa: ASSWDSANQPQH; v_gene: TRBV5-1; d_gene: TRBD1
CDR3aa: ASSSPGGPSENSNQPQH; v_gene: TRBV5-6; d_gene: -
CDR3aa: ASSSRDRYPAF; v_gene: TRBV7-3; d_gene: TRBD1
CDR3aa: ASSLTSTDTQY; v_gene: TRBV5-1; d_gene: -
CDR3aa: ASRTQGAGNNEQF; v_gene: TRBV6-5; d_gene: TRBD1
CDR3aa: ASSPGQLNGYT; v_gene: TRBV18; d_gene: -
CDR3aa: ASSTKYTKLGTYSNQPQH; v_gene: TRBV19; d_gene: -
CDR3aa: ASSQRGAGNEQF; v_gene: TRBV3-1/TRBV3-2; d_gene: TRBD2
CDR3aa: ASSEGSGRYNEQF; v_gene: TRBV6-1; d_gene: -
CDR3aa: ASSFSRQGSEAF; v_gene: TRBV27; d_gene: TRBD1
CDR3aa: SVDRTGLAEAF; v_gene: TRBV29-1; d_gene: TRBD1
CDR3aa: AWSVGTGVGYGYT; v_gene: TRBV30; d_gene: TRBD1
CDR3aa: ASSPPSGAPDTQY; v_gene: TRBV18; d_gene: TRBD2
CDR3aa: ASSYLTSTPLGETQY; v_gene: TRBV6-2/TRBV6-3; d_gene: -
CDR3aa: ASTPDRAYGYT; v_gene: TRBV5-4; d_gene: TRBD1
CDR3aa: ASSQAGVSTDTQY; v_gene: TRBV3-1/TRBV3-2; d_gene: -
CDR3aa: ASSRFQATEAF; v_gene: TRBV9; d_gene: -
CDR3aa: ASSSDSSSYNSPLH; v_gene: TRBV5-4; d_gene: -
CDR3aa: ASSVKPWSEQF; v_gene: TRBV10-1; d_gene: -
CDR3aa: ASTGRRGGTSGGTDTQY; v_gene: TRBV2; d_gene: TRBD2
CDR3aa: ASSLERSNQPQH; v_gene: TRBV7-9; d_gene: -
CDR3aa: ASTPGGNYGYT; v_gene: TRBV5-1; d_gene: TRBD1
CDR3aa: SVQGAGPREQY; v_gene: TRBV29-1; d_gene: -
CDR3aa: ATSRGGRLRNEQF; v_gene: TRBV15; d_gene: -
CDR3aa: ASSQGLGMNTEAF; v_gene: TRBV3-1/TRBV3-2; d_gene: -
CDR3aa: ASSQDLVSVSPLH; v_gene: TRBV14; d_gene: -
CDR3aa: ASSAQTGGVNYGYT; v_gene: TRBV9; d_gene: TRBD1
CDR3aa: ASSLTRTTPDTQY; v_gene: TRBV7-3; d_gene: -
CDR3aa: ASSEPGTGDDGYT; v_gene: TRBV25-1; d_gene: TRBD1
CDR3aa: ASTKTVEAF; v_gene: TRBV28; d_gene: -
CDR3aa: ASSARTGPYEQY; v_gene: TRBV6-4; d_gene: TRBD1
CDR3aa: ASSSQGAMNYGYT; v_gene: TRBV7-8; d_gene: TRBD1
CDR3aa: ASSSRQNEKLF; v_gene: TRBV9; d_gene: -
CDR3aa: ASSVGPGTEAF; v_gene: TRBV9; d_gene: -
CDR3aa: ASTQGTLSYEQY; v_gene: TRBV2; d_gene: TRBD1
CDR3aa: ASSLVGGKETQY; v_gene: TRBV7-9; d_gene: TRBD1
CDR3aa: ASSYGGGETQY; v_gene: TRBV5-1; d_gene: TRBD2
CDR3aa: ASSSTTSGVETQY; v_gene: TRBV5-1; d_gene: TRBD2
CDR3aa: ASSLEAGQYNEQF; v_gene: TRBV7-9; d_gene: -
CDR3aa: ASSSGEGVDYGYT; v_gene: TRBV7-9; d_gene: -
CDR3aa: ASSPPDSYTYGYT; v_gene: TRBV3-1/TRBV3-2; d_gene: -
CDR3aa: ASSLVGTGIYEQY; v_gene: TRBV7-9; d_gene: TRBD1
CDR3aa: ASSLTTSWYNEQF; v_gene: TRBV7-3; d_gene: TRBD2
CDR3aa: ASSTSGINYGYT; v_gene: TRBV7-9; d_gene: -
CDR3aa: SARLNYEQY; v_gene: TRBV29-1; d_gene: -
CDR3aa: ASRGQGINYGYT; v_gene: TRBV6-6; d_gene: TRBD1
CDR3aa: SVVGSGTEAF; v_gene: TRBV29-1; d_gene: -
CDR3aa: ASSLSVTGMYNEQF; v_gene: TRBV27; d_gene: TRBD1
CDR3aa: ASSHGNFRGEQY; v_gene: TRBV14; d_gene: -
CDR3aa: ASSRPGTATGELF; v_gene: TRBV19; d_gene: TRBD1
CDR3aa: ASSPGTDTQY; v_gene: TRBV7-3; d_gene: -
CDR3aa: ASREQGLAGGRPATDTQY; v_gene: TRBV21-1; d_gene: -
CDR3aa: ASSMNTLNTEAF; v_gene: TRBV19; d_gene: -
CDR3aa: ASRPQSGTGVPYEQY; v_gene: TRBV7-9; d_gene: TRBD1
CDR3aa: ASSLVAAEAF; v_gene: TRBV11-2; d_gene: -
CDR3aa: ASHDRNNSPLH; v_gene: TRBV2; d_gene: -
CDR3aa: ASRDMVNTGELF; v_gene: TRBV2; d_gene: -
CDR3aa: ASSLTSGRPHYEQY; v_gene: TRBV5-4; d_gene: TRBD2
CDR3aa: ASSQGRGGSYNEQF; v_gene: TRBV4-1; d_gene: TRBD2
CDR3aa: ASSLLAGGLVSSTDTQY; v_gene: TRBV7-3; d_gene: TRBD2